The present T cell receptor beta chain was sequenced within a study of blood T cell repertoires in COVID-19. On the study more broadly: Samples of COVID-19 (acute and convalescent) were obtained from the United States, Italy and Spain. T cells, B-cell-depleted T cells, or PBMCs supplied cDNA or gDNA.

The authors' processing: Estimated nucleated cell counts came from reference gene primer amplification. Clones were read by immunoSEQ multiplex PCR, and TCRdb kept only the in-frame ones, dropping some. V, J and clone size are taken as reported in that table, and D and trimming were inferred from the DNA itself. The top ten clones hold about 7% of a sample with more than 140,000 clones, 70% to 85% of them seen once. Germline V gene data show CDR1 as LNHNV and CDR2 as YYDKDF (reference sequence). This CDR3 spans 12 amino acids. V shed 9 bases and J shed 7 bases, with 15 bases lying between them. The source is a woman between 50 and 59 years old in a cohort sampled during active or convalescent COVID-19. The sample consisted of peripheral blood. The J gene is TRBJ1-1, the V gene TRBV15, with D perhaps TRBD1 (5 bases). CDR3 DNA: TGTGCCACTGCAACAGGACACCTTGAAGCTTTCTTT. It specifies CATATGHLEAFF. Using reference TRBV15 and TRBJ1-1 for the parts outside the CDR3, the full variable domain is DAMVIQNPRYQVTQFGKPVTLSCSQTLNHNVMYWYQQKSSQAPKLLFHYYDKDFNNEADTPDNFQSRRPNTSFCFLDIRSPGLGDTAMYLCATATGHLEAFFGQGTRLTVV.